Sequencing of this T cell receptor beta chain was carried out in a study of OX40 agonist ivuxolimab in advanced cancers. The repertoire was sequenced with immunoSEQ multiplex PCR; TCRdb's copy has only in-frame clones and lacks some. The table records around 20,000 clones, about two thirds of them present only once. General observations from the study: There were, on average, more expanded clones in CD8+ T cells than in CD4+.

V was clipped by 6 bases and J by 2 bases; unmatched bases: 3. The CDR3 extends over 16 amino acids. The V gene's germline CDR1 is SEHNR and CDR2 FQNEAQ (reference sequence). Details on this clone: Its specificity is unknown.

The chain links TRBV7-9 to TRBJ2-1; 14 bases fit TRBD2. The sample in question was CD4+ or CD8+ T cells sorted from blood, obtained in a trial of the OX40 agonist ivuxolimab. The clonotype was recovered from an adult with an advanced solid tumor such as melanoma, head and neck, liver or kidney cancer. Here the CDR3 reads CASSGTSGGTYNEQFF. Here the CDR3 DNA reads TGTGCCAGCAGTGGGACTAGCGGGGGTACCTACAATGAGCAGTTCTTC.